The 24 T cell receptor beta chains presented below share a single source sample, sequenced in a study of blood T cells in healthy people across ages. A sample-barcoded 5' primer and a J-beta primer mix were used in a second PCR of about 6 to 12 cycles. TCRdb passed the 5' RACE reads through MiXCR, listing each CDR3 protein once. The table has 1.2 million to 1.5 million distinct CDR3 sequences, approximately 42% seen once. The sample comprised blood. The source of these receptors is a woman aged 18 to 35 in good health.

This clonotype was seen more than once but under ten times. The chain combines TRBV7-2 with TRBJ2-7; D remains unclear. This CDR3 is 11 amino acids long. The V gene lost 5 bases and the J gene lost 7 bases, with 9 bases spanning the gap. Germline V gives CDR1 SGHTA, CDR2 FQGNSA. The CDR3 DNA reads TGTGCCAGCAGCCCTAAGGTGGAGCAGTACTTC. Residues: CASSPKVEQYF.

The CDR3 DNA is TGTGCCAGCAGCTTAACAGGGGGAATCTCCTACAATGAGCAGTTCTTC. Its translation is CASSLTGGISYNEQFF. This chain joins TRBV5-8 and TRBJ2-1; 8 bases map to TRBD1. This CDR3 comprises 16 residues. J lost 0 bases, V lost 2 bases, and 4 bases had no gene match. The V gene's germline CDR1 is SGHTS and CDR2 YDEGEE.

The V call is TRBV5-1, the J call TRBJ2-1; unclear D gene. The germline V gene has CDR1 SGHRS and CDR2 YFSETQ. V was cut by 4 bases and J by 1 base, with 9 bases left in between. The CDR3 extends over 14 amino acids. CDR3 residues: CASSLDKSYNEQFF. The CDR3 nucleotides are TGCGCCAGCAGCCTTGACAAGTCCTACAATGAGCAGTTCTTC.

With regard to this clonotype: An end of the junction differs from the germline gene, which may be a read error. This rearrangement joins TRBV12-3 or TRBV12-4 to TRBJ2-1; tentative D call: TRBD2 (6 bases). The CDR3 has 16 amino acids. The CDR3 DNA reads TGTGCCGGCAGTTTTGGAGGGGAAGCATATTACAATGAGCAGTTCTTC. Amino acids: CAGSFGGEAYYNEQFF.

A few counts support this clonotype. CDR3 residues: CASSETGTSDYEQYF. CDR3 nucleotides: TGTGCCAGCAGTGAGACCGGGACTAGCGACTACGAGCAGTACTTC. This chain connects TRBV2 to TRBJ2-7; 10 bases are shared with TRBD2. The CDR3 is 15 amino acids. Germline CDR1 and CDR2: SNHLY and FYNNEI. Trimming cost V 3 bases and J 3 bases; bases outside gene matches: 5.

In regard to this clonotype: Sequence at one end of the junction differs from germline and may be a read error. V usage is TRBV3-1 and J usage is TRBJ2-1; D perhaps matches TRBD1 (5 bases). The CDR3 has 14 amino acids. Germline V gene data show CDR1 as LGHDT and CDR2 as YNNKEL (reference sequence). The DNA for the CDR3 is TGTGCCGGCAGCCCGATCCAGACAGTCAATGAGCAGTTCTTC. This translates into CAGSPIQTVNEQFF.

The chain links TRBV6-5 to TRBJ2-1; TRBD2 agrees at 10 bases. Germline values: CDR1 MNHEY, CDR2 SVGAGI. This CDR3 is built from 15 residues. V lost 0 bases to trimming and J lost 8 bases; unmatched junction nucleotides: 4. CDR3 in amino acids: CASSYSSGGQYEQFF. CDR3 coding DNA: TGTGCCAGCAGTTACTCTAGCGGGGGGCAGTATGAGCAGTTCTTC.

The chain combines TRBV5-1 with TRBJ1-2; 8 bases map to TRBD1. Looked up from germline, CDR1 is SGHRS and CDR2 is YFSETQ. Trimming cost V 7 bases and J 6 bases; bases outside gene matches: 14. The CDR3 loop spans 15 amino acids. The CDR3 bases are TGCGCCAGCGGAAGGTGGGACGACAGGGGCGATGGCTACACCTTC. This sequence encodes CASGRWDDRGDGYTF.

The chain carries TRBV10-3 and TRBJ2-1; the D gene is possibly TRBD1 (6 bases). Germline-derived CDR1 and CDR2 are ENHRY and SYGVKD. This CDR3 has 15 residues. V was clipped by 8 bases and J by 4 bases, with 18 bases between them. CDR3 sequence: CAIGKGQSLYNEQFF. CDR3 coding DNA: TGTGCCATCGGTAAGGGACAATCCCTATACAATGAGCAGTTCTTC.

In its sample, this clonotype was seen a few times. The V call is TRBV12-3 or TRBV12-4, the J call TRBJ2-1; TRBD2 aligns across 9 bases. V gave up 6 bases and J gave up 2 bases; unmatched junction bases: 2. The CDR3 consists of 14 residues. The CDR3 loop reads CASSRTSAYNEQFF. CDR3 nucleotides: TGTGCCAGCAGCCGGACTAGCGCCTACAATGAGCAGTTCTTC.

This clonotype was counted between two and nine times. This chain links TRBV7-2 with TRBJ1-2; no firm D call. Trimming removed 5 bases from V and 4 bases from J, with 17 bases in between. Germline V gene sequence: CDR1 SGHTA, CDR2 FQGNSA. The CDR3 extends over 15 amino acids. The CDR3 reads CASSHRSQAGYGYTF. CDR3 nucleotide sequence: TGTGCCAGCAGCCACCGGTCTCAAGCGGGCTATGGCTACACCTTC.

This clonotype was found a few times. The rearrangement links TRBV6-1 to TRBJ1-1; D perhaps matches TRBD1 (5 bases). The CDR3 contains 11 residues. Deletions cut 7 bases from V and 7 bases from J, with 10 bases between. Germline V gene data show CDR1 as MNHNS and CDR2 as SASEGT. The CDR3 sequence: CASTGRGEAFF. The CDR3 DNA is TGTGCCAGCACCGGGAGGGGTGAAGCTTTCTTT.

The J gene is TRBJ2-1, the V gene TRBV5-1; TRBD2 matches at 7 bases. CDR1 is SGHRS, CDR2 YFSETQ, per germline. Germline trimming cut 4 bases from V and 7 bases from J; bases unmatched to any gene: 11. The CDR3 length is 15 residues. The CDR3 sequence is CASSPGTPGGNEQFF. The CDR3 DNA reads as TGCGCCAGCAGCCCTGGGACTCCCGGGGGGAATGAGCAGTTCTTC.

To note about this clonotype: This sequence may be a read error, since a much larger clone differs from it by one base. CDR3 sequence reads: CASTYTGELFF. The DNA for the CDR3 is TGTGCCAGCACTTACACCGGGGAGCTGTTTTTT. V gene TRBV6-1 combines with J gene TRBJ2-2; D unresolved. Deletions cut 7 bases from V and 3 bases from J, with 3 bases between. Germline lookup yields CDR1 MNHNS and CDR2 SASEGT. This CDR3 has 11 residues.

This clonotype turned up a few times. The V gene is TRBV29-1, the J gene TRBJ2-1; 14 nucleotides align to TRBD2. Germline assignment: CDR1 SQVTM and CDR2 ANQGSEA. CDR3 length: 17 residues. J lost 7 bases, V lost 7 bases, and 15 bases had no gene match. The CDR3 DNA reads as TGCAGCGCTGGAGGACTAGCGGGAGGCCAGGGAAGGAATGAGCAGTTCTTC. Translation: CSAGGLAGGQGRNEQFF.

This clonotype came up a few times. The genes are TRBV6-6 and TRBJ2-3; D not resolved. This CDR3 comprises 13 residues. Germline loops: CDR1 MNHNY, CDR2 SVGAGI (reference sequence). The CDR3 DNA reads TGTGCTTCCGGCAACGGGCTAGCAGATACGCAGTATTTT. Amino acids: CASGNGLADTQYF.

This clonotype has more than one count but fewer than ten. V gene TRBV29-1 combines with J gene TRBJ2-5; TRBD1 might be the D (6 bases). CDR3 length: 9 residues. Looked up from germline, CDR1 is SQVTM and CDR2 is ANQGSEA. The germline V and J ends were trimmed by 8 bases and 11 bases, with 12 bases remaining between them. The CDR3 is CSTGFEQYF. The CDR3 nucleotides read TGCAGCACAGGGTTTGAGCAGTACTTC.

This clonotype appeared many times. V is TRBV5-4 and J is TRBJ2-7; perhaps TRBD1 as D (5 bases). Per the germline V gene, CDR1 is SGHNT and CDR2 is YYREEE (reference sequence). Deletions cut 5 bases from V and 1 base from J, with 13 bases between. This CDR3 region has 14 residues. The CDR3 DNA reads TGTGCCAGCAGTCCAGGGCTAGGATCCTACGAGCAGTACTTC. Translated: CASSPGLGSYEQYF.

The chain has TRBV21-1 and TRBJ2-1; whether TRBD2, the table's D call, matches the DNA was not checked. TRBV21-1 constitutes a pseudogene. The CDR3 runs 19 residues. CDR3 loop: CASSNPSPPLAGRGNEQFF. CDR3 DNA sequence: TGTGCCAGCAGCAATCCCAGCCCCCCACTAGCGGGGAGGGGTAATGAGCAGTTCTTC.

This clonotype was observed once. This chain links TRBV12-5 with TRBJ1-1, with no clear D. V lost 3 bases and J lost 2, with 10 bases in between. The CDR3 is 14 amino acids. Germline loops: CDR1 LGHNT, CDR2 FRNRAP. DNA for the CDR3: TGTGCTAGTGGTTTCTTGGACGGAAACACTGAAGCTTTCTTT. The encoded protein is CASGFLDGNTEAFF.

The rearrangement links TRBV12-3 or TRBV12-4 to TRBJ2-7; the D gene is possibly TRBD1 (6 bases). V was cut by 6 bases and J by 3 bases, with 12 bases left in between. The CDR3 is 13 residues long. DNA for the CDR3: TGTGCCAGCAGGCAGGGGTACTTCTACGAGCAGTACTTC. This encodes CASRQGYFYEQYF.

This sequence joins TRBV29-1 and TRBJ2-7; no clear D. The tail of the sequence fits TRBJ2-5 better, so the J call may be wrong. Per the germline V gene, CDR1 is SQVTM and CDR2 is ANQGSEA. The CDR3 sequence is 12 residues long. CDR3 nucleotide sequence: TGCAGCGTTGAAGGGCTAGAAGAGACCCAGTACTTC. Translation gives CSVEGLEETQYF.

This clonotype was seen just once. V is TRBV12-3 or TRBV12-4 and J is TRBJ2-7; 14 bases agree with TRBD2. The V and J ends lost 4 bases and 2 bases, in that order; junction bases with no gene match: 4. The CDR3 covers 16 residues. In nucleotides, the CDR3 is TGTGCCAGCAGTTCACCGGGACTAGCGGGAGCCTACGAGCAGTACTTC. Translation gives CASSSPGLAGAYEQYF.

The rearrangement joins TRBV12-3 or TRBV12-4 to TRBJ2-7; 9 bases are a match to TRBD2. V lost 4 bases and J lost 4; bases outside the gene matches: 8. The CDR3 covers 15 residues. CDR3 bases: TGTGCCAGCAGTTCAGCGGGAGGTGGAGGGTACGAGCAGTACTTC. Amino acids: CASSSAGGGGYEQYF.